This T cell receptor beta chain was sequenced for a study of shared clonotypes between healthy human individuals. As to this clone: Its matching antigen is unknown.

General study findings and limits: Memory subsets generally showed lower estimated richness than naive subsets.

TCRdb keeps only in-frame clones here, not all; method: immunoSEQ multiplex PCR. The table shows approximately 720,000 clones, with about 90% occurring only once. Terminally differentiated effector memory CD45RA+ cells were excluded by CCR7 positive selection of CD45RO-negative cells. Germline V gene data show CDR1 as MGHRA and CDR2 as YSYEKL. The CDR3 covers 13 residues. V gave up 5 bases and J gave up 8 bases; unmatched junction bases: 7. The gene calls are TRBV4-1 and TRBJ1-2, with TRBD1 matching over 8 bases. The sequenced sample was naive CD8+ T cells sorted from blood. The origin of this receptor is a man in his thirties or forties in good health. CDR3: CASSETGAVGYTF. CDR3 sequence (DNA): TGCGCCAGCAGCGAGACAGGGGCGGTCGGCTACACCTTC.